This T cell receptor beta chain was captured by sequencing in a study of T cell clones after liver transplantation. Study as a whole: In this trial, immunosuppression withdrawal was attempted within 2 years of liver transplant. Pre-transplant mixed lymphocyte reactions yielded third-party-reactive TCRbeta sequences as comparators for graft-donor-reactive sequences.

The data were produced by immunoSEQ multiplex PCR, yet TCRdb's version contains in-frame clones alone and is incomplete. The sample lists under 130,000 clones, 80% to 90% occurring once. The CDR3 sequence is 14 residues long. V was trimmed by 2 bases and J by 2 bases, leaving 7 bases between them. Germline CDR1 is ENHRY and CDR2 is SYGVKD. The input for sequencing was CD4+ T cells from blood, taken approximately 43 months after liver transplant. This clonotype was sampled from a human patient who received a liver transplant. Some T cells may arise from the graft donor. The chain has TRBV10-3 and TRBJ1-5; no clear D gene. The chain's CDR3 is CAISEVSGNQPQHF. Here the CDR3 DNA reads TGTGCCATCAGTGAGGTCTCAGGCAATCAGCCCCAGCATTTT.